This T cell receptor (beta chain) was sequenced during a study of identical twins. Overall study results and limits: Out-of-frame alpha sequences shared by twins showed excess low generation probability. Modelling approaches yielded underestimates of out-of-frame TCR alpha sharing between monozygotic twins. Beta out-of-frame sequences showed weaker excess twin sharing. The conclusions drew on cross-sectional statistical analysis instead of tracking the same donors.

Using its own MiXCR run on the 5' RACE reads, TCRdb lists one record per CDR3 protein. In the table there are 500,000 to 650,000 distinct CDR3 sequences, about 20% of which are singletons. CDR1 and CDR2 from the germline V gene are DFQATT and SNEGSKA (reference sequence). Trimming removed 6 bases at V and 7 bases at J, with 12 bases between. This CDR3 is 11 amino acids long. This clonotype has only a few counts. Its antigen is not identified. The sample was also linked to a second study, of yellow fever vaccine responses in identical twins.

This TCR was recovered from a young woman in good health. The V call is TRBV20-1, the J call TRBJ1-2; a weak D match, TRBD1 (5 bases). Sample: CD4+ T cells sorted from blood. CDR3 bases: TGCAGTGCCCTGGACACCCCTGGCTACACCTTC. The encoded protein is CSALDTPGYTF.